Each of the 29 T cell receptor beta chains below was sequenced from the same sample in a study of blood T cell repertoires in COVID-19. Sequencing was performed with immunoSEQ multiplex PCR; in TCRdb, only in-frame clones are kept and a portion is missing. The sample gives 300,000 to 350,000 clones, about 87% of which show up once; about 6.3% is in the top ten. Sequenced material: peripheral blood. These receptors were collected from a woman aged 45-65 years with COVID-19, enrolled during active disease.

The V call is TRBV5-6, the J call TRBJ2-6; D not certain. The V end lost 1 base, the J end lost 1 base, and 9 bases lay between the germline ends. The germline V gene has CDR1 SGHDT and CDR2 YYEEEE. The CDR3 runs 16 residues. The DNA of the CDR3 is TGTGCCAGCAGCTTGAGTCGAGCGTCTGGGGCCAACGTCCTGACTTTC. Amino acids: CASSLSRASGANVLTF.

V is TRBV2 and J is TRBJ1-2; no firm D call. The CDR3 covers 19 residues. Germline V gene sequence: CDR1 SNHLY, CDR2 FYNNEI. V was cut by 3 bases and J by 7 bases, with 30 bases left in between. CDR3 in amino acids: CASSEITFAVAGTRGGYTF. CDR3 DNA: TGTGCCAGCAGTGAGATCACTTTTGCCGTAGCCGGAACTCGGGGTGGCTACACCTTC.

This clone was recorded once. This chain links TRBV11-2 with TRBJ2-1, with D possibly matching TRBD2 (5 bases). Germline V lookup: CDR1 SGHAT, CDR2 FQNNGV. This CDR3 is 15 amino acids long. V was cut by 0 bases and J by 10 bases, with 16 bases left in between. The CDR3 nucleotides are TGTGCCAGCAGCTTAGACCAGCTCATCGGGGTGGAGCAGTTCTTC. Protein: CASSLDQLIGVEQFF.

The chain joins TRBV10-1 to TRBJ2-1; 10 bases are shared with TRBD2. The CDR3 sequence is 16 residues long. Germline assignment: CDR1 WNHNN and CDR2 SYGVQD (reference sequence). V lost 5 bases and J lost 3; bases outside the gene matches: 7. Here the CDR3 reads CASSKGTSGIYNEQFF. As DNA, the CDR3 is TGCGCCAGCAGTAAAGGTACTAGCGGGATCTACAATGAGCAGTTCTTC.

The rearrangement links TRBV7-8 to TRBJ2-3; D may be TRBD1 (6 bases). The CDR3 extends over 13 amino acids. V lost 1 base, J lost 13 bases, and 15 bases lay in between. Germline CDR1 is SGHVS and CDR2 is FQNEAQ. CDR3 bases: TGTGCCAGCAGCTTAGGGGAGTCGGCAGGGGAGTATTTT. Translating gives CASSLGESAGEYF.

This rearrangement joins TRBV27 to TRBJ2-7; D may be TRBD2 (6 bases). The CDR3 totals 15 residues. Germline values: CDR1 MNHEY, CDR2 SMNVEV (reference sequence). Between the trimmed V and J ends, which lost 8 bases and 2 bases, there was a span of 19 bases. In nucleotides, the CDR3 is TGTGCCAGCCGGCCGAACCGGGACTTTACCTACGAGCAGTACTTC. This encodes CASRPNRDFTYEQYF.

This chain connects TRBV25-1 to TRBJ2-2; maybe TRBD2 (5 bases). Trimming left V 8 bases short and J 1 base short, with 17 bases between. Germline-derived CDR1 and CDR2 are MGHDK and SYGVNS. The CDR3 totals 16 residues. The CDR3 DNA is TGTGCCAGCGCCTCGGCGGGTTCGTTGAACACCGGGGAGCTGTTTTTT. Its translation: CASASAGSLNTGELFF.

The chain's CDR3 is CASSLARNGELFF. The CDR3 nucleotides read TGTGCCAGCAGTTTAGCCAGAAACGGGGAGCTGTTTTTT. The V and J genes are TRBV12-3 or TRBV12-4 and TRBJ2-2, with no clear D. The CDR3 consists of 13 residues. Trimming pared 0 bases from V and 7 bases from J, leaving 6 bases between.

The chain has TRBV19 and TRBJ1-1; 11 bases match TRBD1. Unmatched junction bases numbered 9, after V lost 5 bases and J lost 4 bases. This CDR3 is 16 amino acids long. CDR1 and CDR2 from the germline V gene are LNHDA and SQIVND (reference sequence). DNA of the CDR3: TGTGCCAGTAGTCGGACAGGGGGCGGGGGAGGCACTGAAGCTTTCTTT. Its translation: CASSRTGGGGGTEAFF.

This clone was observed a few times. The chain is built from TRBV7-3 and TRBJ2-1, with a possible D match to TRBD2 (6 bases). The CDR3 has 13 amino acids. The V end lost 4 bases, the J end lost 8 bases, and 12 bases lay between the germline ends. Per germline, CDR1 SGHTA and CDR2 FQGTGA. In DNA form, the CDR3 reads TGTGCCAGCAGCTCGCAAGGAGGGTATGAGCAGTTCTTC. Translating gives CASSSQGGYEQFF.

The chain has TRBV11-2 and TRBJ2-2; 8 bases are shared with TRBD2. The CDR3 covers 16 residues. V gave up 2 bases and J gave up 5 bases; unmatched junction bases: 7. CDR1 is SGHAT, CDR2 FQNNGV, per germline. The CDR3 sequence: CASSLLGASGTGELFF. Here the CDR3 DNA reads TGTGCCAGCAGCTTATTGGGCGCTAGCGGGACCGGGGAGCTGTTTTTT. The full variable domain, rest sourced from reference TRBV11-2 and TRBJ2-2, is EAGVAQSPRYKIIEKRQSVAFWCNPISGHATLYWYQQILGQGPKLLIQFQNNGVVDDSQLPKDRFSAERLKGVDSTLKIQPAKLEDSAVYLCASSLLGASGTGELFFGEGSRLTVL.

V usage is TRBV7-2 and J usage is TRBJ2-1; possible D gene TRBD1, 7 bases. Germline assignment: CDR1 SGHTA and CDR2 FQGNSA. Trimming took 4 bases from V and 9 from J, leaving 13 bases between them. This CDR3 is built from 13 residues. In DNA, the CDR3 is TGTGCCAGCAGCTCTAGACAGGGACTTGAGCAGTTCTTC. It specifies CASSSRQGLEQFF. Complete variable domain (other parts from reference TRBV7-2 and TRBJ2-1): GAGVSQSPSNKVTEKGKDVELRCDPISGHTALYWYRQSLGQGLEFLIYFQGNSAPDKSGLPSDRFSAERTGGSVSTLTIQRTQQEDSAVYLCASSSRQGLEQFFGPGTRLTVL.

This rearrangement joins TRBV7-3 to TRBJ2-5; 8 bases fit TRBD1. With 3 bases clipped from V and 5 bases from J, the junction kept 11 bases outside the gene matches. The length of the CDR3 is 16 residues. From germline, CDR1 is SGHTA and CDR2 FQGTGA. The CDR3 region has the DNA TGTGCCAGCAGCTTCTTTGGGCAGGGGGCGTTCGAGACCCAGTACTTC. Translation: CASSFFGQGAFETQYF.

The J gene is TRBJ1-1, the V gene TRBV28, with D tentatively TRBD1 (5 bases). CDR3 length: 12 amino acids. V was pared by 6 bases and J by 7 bases, with 12 bases between. Per germline, CDR1 MDHEN and CDR2 SYDVKM. CDR3 in DNA: TGTGCCAGCAGCCGCCTGGGGGGTGAAGCTTTCTTT. The encoded protein is CASSRLGGEAFF. Full variable domain (outside the CDR3, taken from reference TRBV28 and TRBJ1-1): DVKVTQSSRYLVKRTGEKVFLECVQDMDHENMFWYRQDPGLGLRLIYFSYDVKMKEKGDIPEGYSVSREKKERFSLILESASTNQTSMYLCASSRLGGEAFFGQGTRLTVV.

V is TRBV27 and J is TRBJ2-7, with TRBD2 identical over 9 bases. The J segment lost 0 bases and the V segment lost 5 bases, leaving 8 bases of the junction unmatched. This CDR3 is built from 16 residues. From germline, CDR1 is MNHEY and CDR2 SMNVEV (reference sequence). Here the CDR3 DNA reads TGTGCCAGCAGTCCCCGGACTAGCGCGTTCTCCTACGAGCAGTACTTC. Encoded protein: CASSPRTSAFSYEQYF.

The J gene is TRBJ2-2, the V gene TRBV5-4, with D possibly matching TRBD1 (5 bases). The V gene lost 3 bases and the J gene lost 3 bases, with 9 bases spanning the gap. The CDR3 extends over 14 amino acids. The germline CDR1 and CDR2 sequences are SGHNT and YYREEE (reference sequence). The CDR3 coding sequence is TGTGCCAGCAGCTCCCCCAGGGACACCGGGGAGCTGTTTTTT. This codes for CASSSPRDTGELFF. Full variable domain (missing parts from reference TRBV5-4 and TRBJ2-2): ETGVTQSPTHLIKTRGQQVTLRCSSQSGHNTVSWYQQALGQGPQFIFQYYREEENGRGNFPPRFSGLQFPNYSSELNVNALELDDSALYLCASSSPRDTGELFFGEGSRLTVL.

The rearrangement uses TRBV2 and TRBJ2-7, with D maybe TRBD1 (7 bases). Trimming left V 9 bases short and J 5 bases short, with 23 bases between. CDR3 length: 15 residues. In germline, CDR1 is SNHLY, CDR2 FYNNEI. The DNA of the CDR3 is TGTGCCAGTTTAAGAAACAGGGGAGGAGAGAACGAGCAGTACTTC. Protein: CASLRNRGGENEQYF.

The V call is TRBV9, the J call TRBJ2-1, with 9 bases that match TRBD2. The CDR3 extends over 15 amino acids. Trimming at V came to 1 base and at J to 3 bases, leaving 2 bases not matched to a gene. CDR1 is SGDLS, CDR2 YYNGEE, per germline. CDR3 loop: CASSVSSGSYNEQFF. The CDR3 DNA reads as TGTGCCAGCAGCGTAAGTAGCGGGAGCTACAATGAGCAGTTCTTC.

The count of this clone is one. The chain employs TRBV28 and TRBJ2-1, with a tentative D call TRBD1 (6 bases). Germline-derived CDR1 and CDR2 are MDHEN and SYDVKM. CDR3 length: 16 residues. With 2 bases removed from V and 0 bases from J, the gap between germline ends came to 11 bases. For the CDR3, the DNA is TGTGCCAGCAGTTTAGCCGGGACACGCTCCTACAATGAGCAGTTCTTC. Its translation is CASSLAGTRSYNEQFF.

In this sample, this clone turned up once. The V gene is TRBV6-1, the J gene TRBJ1-2; possible D gene TRBD1, 6 bases. The CDR3 runs 13 residues. Per the germline V gene, CDR1 is MNHNS and CDR2 is SASEGT. V lost 2 bases and J 7 bases, leaving 11 bases between the germline ends. The CDR3 reads CASSERGNGGYTF. CDR3 DNA: TGTGCCAGCAGTGAAAGGGGGAACGGTGGCTACACCTTC.

The chain is built from TRBV18 and TRBJ1-3; D possibly corresponds to TRBD1 (5 bases). Per germline, CDR1 KGHSH and CDR2 LQKENI. V lost 0 bases to trimming and J lost 4 bases, with 10 bases between them. This CDR3 contains 15 residues. CDR3 in DNA: TGTGCCAGCTCACCACCGTCGGGGGACGGAAACACCATATATTTT. Its protein is CASSPPSGDGNTIYF.

This chain uses TRBV11-2 with TRBJ2-1; 7 nucleotides match TRBD2. The CDR3 sequence is 18 residues long. With V trimmed by 5 bases and J by 5 bases, 18 bases remained unmatched. In germline, CDR1 is SGHAT, CDR2 FQNNGV. CDR3 loop: CASSQPHGVAGDHNEQFF. In DNA, the CDR3 is TGTGCCAGCAGCCAACCCCACGGGGTGGCGGGAGACCACAATGAGCAGTTCTTC.

The V call is TRBV3-1 (or the pseudogene TRBV3-2), the J call TRBJ2-5, with D perhaps matching TRBD2 (6 bases). V was trimmed by 1 base and J by 0 bases, leaving 12 bases between them. Germline loops: CDR1 LGHDT, CDR2 YNNKEL (reference sequence). The CDR3 is 16 amino acids. This chain's CDR3 is CASSQVVAAYQETQYF. The CDR3 DNA reads as TGTGCCAGCAGCCAAGTGGTAGCGGCCTACCAAGAGACCCAGTACTTC.

The gene calls are TRBV5-1 and TRBJ2-7; D is ambiguous. Germline V CDR1 and CDR2: SGHRS, YFSETQ. Trimming stripped 2 bases from V and 7 bases from J, with 7 bases between. The CDR3 length is 11 residues. CDR3 sequence: CASSFSGEQYF. CDR3 sequence (DNA): TGCGCCAGCAGCTTCAGTGGTGAGCAGTACTTC. The full variable domain, completed using reference TRBV5-1 and TRBJ2-7, is KAGVTQTPRYLIKTRGQQVTLSCSPISGHRSVSWYQQTPGQGLQFLFEYFSETQRNKGNFPGRFSGRQFSNSRSEMNVSTLELGDSALYLCASSFSGEQYFGPGTRLTVT.

This clone has just one count. The V gene is TRBV29-1, the J gene TRBJ2-7; TRBD1 matches at 7 bases. V lost 4 bases, J lost 2 bases, and 5 bases stayed unmatched. The CDR3 extends over 13 amino acids. Germline CDR1 reads SQVTM; CDR2 reads ANQGSEA. The CDR3 nucleotides are TGCAGCGTTGTAGGGGACAGAACCTACGAGCAGTACTTC. Encoded protein: CSVVGDRTYEQYF.

The J gene is TRBJ2-3, the V gene TRBV9; 14 nucleotides align to TRBD2. CDR3 length: 20 residues. Germline loops: CDR1 SGDLS, CDR2 YYNGEE. V lost 0 bases and J lost 5; bases outside the gene matches: 14. The CDR3 spells CASSVAGTGGTSGSLDTQYF. DNA for the CDR3: TGTGCCAGCAGCGTAGCCGGGACAGGAGGGACTAGCGGGAGTTTAGATACGCAGTATTTT. The full variable domain, in which reference TRBV9 and TRBJ2-3 provide the parts outside the CDR3, is DSGVTQTPKHLITATGQRVTLRCSPRSGDLSVYWYQQSLDQGLQFLIQYYNGEERAKGNILERFSAQQFPDLHSELNLSSLELGDSALYFCASSVAGTGGTSGSLDTQYFGPGTRLTVL.

V usage is TRBV5-5 and J usage is TRBJ1-5; D not resolved. The CDR3 has 14 residues. The V end lost 1 base, the J end lost 0 bases, and 5 bases lay between the germline ends. Looked up from germline, CDR1 is SGHKS and CDR2 is YYEKEE (reference sequence). For the CDR3, the DNA is TGTGCCAGCAGCTTGACCTATAGCAATCAGCCCCAGCATTTT. This sequence encodes CASSLTYSNQPQHF.

Of note for this clone: A read error may produce the germline difference seen at one junction end. The chain carries TRBV6-5 and TRBJ2-7; tentatively, D is TRBD2 (5 bases). Germline CDR1 reads MNHEY; CDR2 reads SVGAGI. The CDR3 covers 11 residues. Written as DNA, the CDR3 is TGTGCCAGCCGTTATACGGGGGAGCAGTACTTC. Residues: CASRYTGEQYF.

The V gene is TRBV12-5, the J gene TRBJ2-2, with 12 nucleotides matching TRBD2. Germline V gene data show CDR1 as LGHNT and CDR2 as FRNRAP. This CDR3 has 20 amino acids. J lost 2 bases, V lost 7 bases, and 17 bases had no gene match. In DNA form, the CDR3 reads TGTGCTAGTGCCCTCACAAGGATGGCTAGCGGGAGGGCCAACACCGGGGAGCTGTTTTTT. Amino acid sequence: CASALTRMASGRANTGELFF.